This T cell receptor (beta chain) was profiled in a study of blood T cell repertoires in COVID-19. The ends were cut back, 4 bases at V and 6 bases at J, with 18 bases in the middle. From germline, CDR1 is MNHEY and CDR2 SVGEGT. This CDR3 region has 15 residues. TCRdb's copy holds only in-frame clones and misses some; the assay was immunoSEQ multiplex PCR. Counted here are more than 70,000 clones, about 88% occurring once; the ten biggest clones make up under 8%. This TCR was recovered from a man between 60 and 70 years old with acute or convalescent COVID-19. The sequencing input was peripheral blood. The rearrangement uses TRBV6-2 or TRBV6-3 and TRBJ1-2, with a weak D call TRBD1 (6 bases). In DNA, the CDR3 is TGTGCCAGCAGTTTAGGGGGACTACCCCTGGATGGCTACACCTTC. Its translation is CASSLGGLPLDGYTF.